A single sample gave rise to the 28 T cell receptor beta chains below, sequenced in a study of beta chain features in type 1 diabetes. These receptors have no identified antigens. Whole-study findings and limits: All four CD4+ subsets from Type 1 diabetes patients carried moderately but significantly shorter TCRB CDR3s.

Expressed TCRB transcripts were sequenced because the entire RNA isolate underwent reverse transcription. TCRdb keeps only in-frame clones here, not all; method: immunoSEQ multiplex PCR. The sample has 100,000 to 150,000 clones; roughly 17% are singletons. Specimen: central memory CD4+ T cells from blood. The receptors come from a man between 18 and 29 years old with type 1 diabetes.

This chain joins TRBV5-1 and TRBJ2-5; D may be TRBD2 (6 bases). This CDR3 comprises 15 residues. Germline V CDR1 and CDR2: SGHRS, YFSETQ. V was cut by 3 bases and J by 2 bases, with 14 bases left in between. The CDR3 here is CASSWGGTPQETQYF. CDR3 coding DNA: TGCGCCAGCAGCTGGGGAGGCACGCCTCAAGAGACCCAGTACTTC.

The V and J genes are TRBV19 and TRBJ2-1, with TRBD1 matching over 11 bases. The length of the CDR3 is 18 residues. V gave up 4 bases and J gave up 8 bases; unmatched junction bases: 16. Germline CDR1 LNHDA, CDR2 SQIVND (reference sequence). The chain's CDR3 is CASSKPLPGTGGLDEQFF. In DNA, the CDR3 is TGTGCCAGTAGTAAGCCGCTCCCCGGGACAGGGGGTCTCGATGAGCAGTTCTTC.

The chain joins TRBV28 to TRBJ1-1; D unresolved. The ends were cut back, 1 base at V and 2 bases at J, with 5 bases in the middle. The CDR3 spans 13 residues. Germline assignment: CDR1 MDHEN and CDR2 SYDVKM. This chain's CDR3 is CASSLSLNTEAFF. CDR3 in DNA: TGTGCCAGCAGTTTATCCCTAAACACTGAAGCTTTCTTT.

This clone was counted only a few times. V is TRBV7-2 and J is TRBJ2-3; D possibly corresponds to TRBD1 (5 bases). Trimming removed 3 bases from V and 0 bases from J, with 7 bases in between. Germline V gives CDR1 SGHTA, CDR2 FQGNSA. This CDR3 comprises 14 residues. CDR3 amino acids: CASSLQGSTDTQYF. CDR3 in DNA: TGTGCCAGCAGCTTGCAGGGAAGCACAGATACGCAGTATTTT.

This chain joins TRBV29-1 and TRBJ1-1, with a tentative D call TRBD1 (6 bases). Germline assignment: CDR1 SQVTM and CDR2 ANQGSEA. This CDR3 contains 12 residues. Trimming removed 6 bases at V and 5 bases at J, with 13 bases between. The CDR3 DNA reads TGCAGCGTGAGGGCGAGGGGGACTGAAGCTTTCTTT. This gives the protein CSVRARGTEAFF.

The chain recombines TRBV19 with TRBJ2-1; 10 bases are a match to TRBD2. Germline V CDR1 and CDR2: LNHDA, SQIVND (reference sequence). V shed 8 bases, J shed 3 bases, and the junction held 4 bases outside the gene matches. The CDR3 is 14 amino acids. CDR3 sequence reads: CASGSGGNYNEQFF. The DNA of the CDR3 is TGTGCCAGTGGTAGCGGGGGGAACTACAATGAGCAGTTCTTC.

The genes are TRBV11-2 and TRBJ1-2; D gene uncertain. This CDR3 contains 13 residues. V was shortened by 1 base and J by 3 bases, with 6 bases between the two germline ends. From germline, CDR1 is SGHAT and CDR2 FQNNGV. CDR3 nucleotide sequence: TGTGCCAGCAGCTTAGGGCAGCACTATGGCTACACCTTC. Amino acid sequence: CASSLGQHYGYTF.

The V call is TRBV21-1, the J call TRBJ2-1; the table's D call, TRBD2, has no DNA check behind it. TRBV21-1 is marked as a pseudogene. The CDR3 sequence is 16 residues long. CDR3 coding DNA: TGTGCCAGCAGCAAAGTGGAGGGCCTAGGGTACAATGAGCAGTTCTTC. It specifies CASSKVEGLGYNEQFF.

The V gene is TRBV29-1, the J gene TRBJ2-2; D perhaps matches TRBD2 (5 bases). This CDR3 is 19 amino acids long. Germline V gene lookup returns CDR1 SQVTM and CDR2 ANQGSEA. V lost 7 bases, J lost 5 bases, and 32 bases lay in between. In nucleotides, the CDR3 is TGCAGCGCGGGCGCAGGTTGGTATGGCGGAGGCGGCAAGACCGGGGAGCTGTTTTTT. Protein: CSAGAGWYGGGGKTGELFF.

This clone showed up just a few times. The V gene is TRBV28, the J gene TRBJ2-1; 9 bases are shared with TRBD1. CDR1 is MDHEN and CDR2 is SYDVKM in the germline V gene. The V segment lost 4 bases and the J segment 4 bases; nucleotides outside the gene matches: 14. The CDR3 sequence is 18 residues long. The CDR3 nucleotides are TGTGCCAGCAGTTCTTGGTCCGGGACAGGGAATTCTTACAATGAGCAGTTCTTC. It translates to CASSSWSGTGNSYNEQFF.

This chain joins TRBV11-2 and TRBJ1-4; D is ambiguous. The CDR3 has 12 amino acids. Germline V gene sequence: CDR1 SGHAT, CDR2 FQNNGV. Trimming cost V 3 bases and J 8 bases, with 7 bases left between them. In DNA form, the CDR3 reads TGTGCCAGCAGCTTTGCCGGGGAAAAACTGTTTTTT. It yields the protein CASSFAGEKLFF.

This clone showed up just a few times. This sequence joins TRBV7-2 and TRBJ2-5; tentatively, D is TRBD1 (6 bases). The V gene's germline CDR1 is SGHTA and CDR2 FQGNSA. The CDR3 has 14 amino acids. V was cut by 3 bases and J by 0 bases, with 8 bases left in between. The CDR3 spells CASSFQGYQETQYF. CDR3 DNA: TGTGCCAGCAGCTTTCAGGGGTACCAAGAGACCCAGTACTTC.

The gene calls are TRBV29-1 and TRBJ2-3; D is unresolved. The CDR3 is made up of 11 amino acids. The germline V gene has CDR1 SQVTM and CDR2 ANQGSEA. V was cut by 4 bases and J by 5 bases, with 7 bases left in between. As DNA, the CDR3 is TGCAGCGTTGCTAAGGGAGATACGCAGTATTTT. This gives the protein CSVAKGDTQYF.

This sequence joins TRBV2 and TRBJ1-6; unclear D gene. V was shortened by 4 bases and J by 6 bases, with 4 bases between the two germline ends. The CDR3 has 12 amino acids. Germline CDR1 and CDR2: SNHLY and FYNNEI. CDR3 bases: TGTGCCAGCAGTGTCACTAATTCACCCCTCCACTTT. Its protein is CASSVTNSPLHF.

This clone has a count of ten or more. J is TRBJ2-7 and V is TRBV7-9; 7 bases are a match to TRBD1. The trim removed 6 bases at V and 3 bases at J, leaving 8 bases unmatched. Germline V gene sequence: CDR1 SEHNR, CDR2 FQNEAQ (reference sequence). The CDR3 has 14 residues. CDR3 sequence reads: CASSSTTGDYEQYF. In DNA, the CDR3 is TGTGCCAGCAGTTCCACTACAGGGGACTACGAGCAGTACTTC.

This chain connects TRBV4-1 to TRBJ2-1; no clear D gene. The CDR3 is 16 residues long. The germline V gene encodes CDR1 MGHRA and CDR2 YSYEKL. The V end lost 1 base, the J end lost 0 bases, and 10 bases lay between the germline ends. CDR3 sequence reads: CASSQVDLVSYNEQFF. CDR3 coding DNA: TGCGCCAGCAGCCAAGTAGACCTAGTCTCCTACAATGAGCAGTTCTTC.

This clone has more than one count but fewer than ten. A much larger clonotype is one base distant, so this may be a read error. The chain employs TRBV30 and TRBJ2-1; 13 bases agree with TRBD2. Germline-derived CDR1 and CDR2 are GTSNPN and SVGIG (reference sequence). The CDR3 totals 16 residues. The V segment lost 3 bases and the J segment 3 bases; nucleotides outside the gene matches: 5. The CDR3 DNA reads TGTGCCTGGAGGACACTAGCGGGAGGGAGCTACAATGAGCAGTTCTTC. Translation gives CAWRTLAGGSYNEQFF.

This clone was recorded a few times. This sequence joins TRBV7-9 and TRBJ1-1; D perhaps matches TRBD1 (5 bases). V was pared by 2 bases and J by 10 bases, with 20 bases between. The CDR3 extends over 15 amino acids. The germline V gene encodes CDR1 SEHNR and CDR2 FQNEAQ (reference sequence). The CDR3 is CASSLRNRQGIGAFF. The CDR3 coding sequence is TGTGCCAGCAGCTTACGTAACAGGCAAGGAATCGGAGCTTTCTTT.

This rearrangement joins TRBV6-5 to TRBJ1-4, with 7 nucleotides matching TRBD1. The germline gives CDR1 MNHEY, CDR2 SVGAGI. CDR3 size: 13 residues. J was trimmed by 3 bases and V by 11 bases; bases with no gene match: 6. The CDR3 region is CAVGTDSNEKLFF. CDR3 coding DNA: TGTGCCGTGGGGACAGATTCTAATGAAAAACTGTTTTTT.

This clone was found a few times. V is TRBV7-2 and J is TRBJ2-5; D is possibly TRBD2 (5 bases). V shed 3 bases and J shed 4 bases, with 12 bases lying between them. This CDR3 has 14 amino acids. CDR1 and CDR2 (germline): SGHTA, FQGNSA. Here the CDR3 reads CASSLGVVRETQYF. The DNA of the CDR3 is TGTGCCAGCAGCTTGGGAGTGGTACGAGAGACCCAGTACTTC.

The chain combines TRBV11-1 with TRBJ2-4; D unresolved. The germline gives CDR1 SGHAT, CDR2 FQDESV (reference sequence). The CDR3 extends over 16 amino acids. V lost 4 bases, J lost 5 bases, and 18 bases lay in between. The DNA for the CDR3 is TGTGCCAGCAGCTCCCGGACGGCCACCGGCGAAAACATTCAGTACTTC. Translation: CASSSRTATGENIQYF.

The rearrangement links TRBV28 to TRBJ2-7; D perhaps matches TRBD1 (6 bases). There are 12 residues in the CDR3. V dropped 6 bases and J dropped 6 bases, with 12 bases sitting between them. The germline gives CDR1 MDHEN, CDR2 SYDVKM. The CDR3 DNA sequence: TGTGCCAGCAGGGGGGCCTTGGCCGAGCAGTACTTC. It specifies CASRGALAEQYF.

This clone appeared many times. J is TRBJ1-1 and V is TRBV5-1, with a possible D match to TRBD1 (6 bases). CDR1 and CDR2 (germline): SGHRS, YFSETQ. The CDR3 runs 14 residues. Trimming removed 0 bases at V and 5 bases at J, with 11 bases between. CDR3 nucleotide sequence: TGCGCCAGCAGCTTGGAACAGGGTGTAACTGAAGCTTTCTTT. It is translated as CASSLEQGVTEAFF.

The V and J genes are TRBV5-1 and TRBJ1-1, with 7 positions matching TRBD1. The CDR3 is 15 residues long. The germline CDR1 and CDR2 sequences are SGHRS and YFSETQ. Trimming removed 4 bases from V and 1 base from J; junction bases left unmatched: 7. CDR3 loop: CASSPTGTKNTEAFF. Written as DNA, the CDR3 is TGCGCCAGCAGCCCGACAGGGACCAAGAACACTGAAGCTTTCTTT.

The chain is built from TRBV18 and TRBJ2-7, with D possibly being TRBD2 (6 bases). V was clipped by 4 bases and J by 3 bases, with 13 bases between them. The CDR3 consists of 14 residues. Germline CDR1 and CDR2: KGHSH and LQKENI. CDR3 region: CASSLGGDFYEQYF. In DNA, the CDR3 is TGTGCCAGCTCACTCGGCGGGGACTTCTACGAGCAGTACTTC.

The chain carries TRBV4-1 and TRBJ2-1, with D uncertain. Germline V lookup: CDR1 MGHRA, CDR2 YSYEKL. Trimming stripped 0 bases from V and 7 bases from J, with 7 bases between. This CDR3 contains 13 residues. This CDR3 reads CASSQEWLNEQFF. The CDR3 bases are TGCGCCAGCAGCCAAGAGTGGTTAAATGAGCAGTTCTTC.

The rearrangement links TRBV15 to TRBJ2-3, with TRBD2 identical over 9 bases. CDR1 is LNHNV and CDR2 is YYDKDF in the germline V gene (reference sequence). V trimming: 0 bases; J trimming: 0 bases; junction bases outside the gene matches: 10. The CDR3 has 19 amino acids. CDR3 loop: CATSRDGGLAGSSTDTQYF. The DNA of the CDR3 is TGTGCCACCAGCAGAGATGGAGGGCTAGCGGGGTCTAGCACAGATACGCAGTATTTT. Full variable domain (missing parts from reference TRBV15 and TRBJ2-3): DAMVIQNPRYQVTQFGKPVTLSCSQTLNHNVMYWYQQKSSQAPKLLFHYYDKDFNNEADTPDNFQSRRPNTSFCFLDIRSPGLGDTAMYLCATSRDGGLAGSSTDTQYFGPGTRLTVL.

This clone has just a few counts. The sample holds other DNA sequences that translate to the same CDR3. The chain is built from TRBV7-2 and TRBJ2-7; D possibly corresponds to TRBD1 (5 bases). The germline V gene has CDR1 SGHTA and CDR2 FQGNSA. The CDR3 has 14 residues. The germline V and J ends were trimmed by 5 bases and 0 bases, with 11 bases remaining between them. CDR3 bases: TGTGCCAGCAGCCCGCAGGGTACCTCCTACGAGCAGTACTTC. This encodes CASSPQGTSYEQYF.